Sequencing of this TCR beta chain was carried out in a study of blood T cells in healthy people across ages (dated by TCRdb to 2013 to 2016). For the wider study: Template switching captured roughly one uniquely barcoded TCR beta cDNA molecule per two T cells in model experiments. Age-related changes in TCR beta repertoire diversity were measured in the study by deep sequencing normalized with unique cDNA molecular identifiers. The donors were divided into four age groups: young (average approximately 17 years), middle-aged (roughly 40), aged (approximately 62) and long-lived (roughly 82). For two donors (one aged 18 to 30 and one aged 80 or older), the study analyzed two additional independent replicas of 1 million unique cDNA reads from the same blood draw. To avoid experimental bias, donors of different ages were spread randomly across the sequencing lanes.

Donors were 39 systemically healthy Caucasian individuals from Russia aged about 6 to 100 years. Each donor gave 9 to 10 milliliters of peripheral blood, collected into EDTA-treated Vacutainer tubes. PBMCs were isolated by Ficoll-Paque density-gradient centrifugation, with at least 7 million obtained per sample. Total RNA was extracted from PBMCs with Trizol reagent, with at least 6 micrograms obtained per sample. Naive CD45RAhigh/CD27high T cell percentages were measured by flow cytometry on a PBMC aliquot from every donor. Results and caveats for the whole study, not just this receptor: Observed TCR beta diversity correlated strongly with the percentage of naive T cells measured by flow cytometry. Compared with the aged group, more naive CD4+ T cells, fewer expanded clones and increased TCR diversity were shown by the long-lived group, suggesting age selection. Donor CMV infection status was unknown, potentially confounding age-related changes in expanded clonotypes. Estimates of total diversity based on one million sequenced T cells were considered lower bounds and underestimates. Because profiling used bulk unsorted PBMCs, naive and antigen-experienced compartments could not be compared conclusively. As age increased, observed TCR beta diversity per million T cells dropped in a roughly linear way, and a significant reduction was already evident by age 40.

Based on the germline V gene, the CDR1 and CDR2 sequences are SNHLY and FYNNEI. Its CDR3 holds 14 amino acids, cysteine through phenylalanine. The only DNA kept is the CDR3, 42 bases in frame from the first base. The library relied on 5' RACE. Sequencing instrument: Illumina HiSeq 2500. A second PCR of roughly 6 to 11 cycles was run with a J-beta primer mix and a sample-barcoded 5' primer. A template-switch 5' adaptor carrying 12 random nucleotides introduced a unique molecular identifier onto each TCR beta cDNA molecule. Each sample yielded at least 2.5 million CDR3-containing paired-end reads. The Mint cDNA synthesis kit, primed by a TRBC-specific oligonucleotide, was used to synthesize first-strand cDNA from all RNA. After uracil-DNA glycosylase treatment, a first 18-cycle PCR used universal primers M1SS and BC2_uni_R on all cDNA. The source study handled its data this way. For normalization, 1 million high-quality reads, each with a distinct molecular identifier, were randomly selected from each sample. Reads sharing molecular identifiers were discarded rather than binned into consensus sequences. CDR3 identification, clonotype clustering and error correction used MiTCR with a Q25 quality threshold and the strictest error-elimination algorithm. Lower-bound total TCR beta diversity was estimated with a nonparametric unseen species model using Euler transformation. TCRdb reworked the public reads: Q25 trimming with fastp, MiXCR clone assembly, productive beta chains retained. Identical CDR3 protein sequences are pooled into one entry, listed with their most common genes and DNA. TCRdb's processing, not the authors' own work, is the source of the V and J calls. This sample is represented by about 1.8 million distinct CDR3 sequences; 49% of them were singletons. The ten largest clones capture 2.1% of the sample.

As regards this clonotype: The antigen it binds to is not known. Nothing much larger sits one base from this clone, and base qualities are not available.

The chain was built from TRBV2 and TRBJ2-4; the D gene is perhaps TRBD2, on 6 matching bases. The DNA end lines up better with TRBJ2-5; the J call may be wrong. The sequencing sample was made of blood. This receptor was taken from a woman between 40 and 50 years old in good health. The DNA reads TGTGCCAGTAGAGACCACGGGGGCCAAGAGACCCAGTACTTC. Translated, this is CASRDHGGQETQYF.